The 14 T cell receptor beta chains presented below share a single source sample, sequenced in a study of shared clonotypes between healthy human individuals. Assay used: immunoSEQ multiplex PCR; TCRdb lists only in-frame clones, some missing. The table records over a million clones, 65% to 80% of them present only once. The sequenced material came from memory CD4+ T cells sorted from blood. This sample's subset: CD45RA-negative fraction. Receptors were obtained from a man aged 18 to 30 in good health.

This CDR3 is CASSLDGGTEQEAFF. CDR3 DNA: TGCGCCAGCAGCTTGGACGGGGGGACAGAGCAAGAAGCTTTCTTT. This sequence joins TRBV5-1 and TRBJ1-1; 7 nucleotides line up with TRBD1. V lost 0 bases and J lost 8; bases outside the gene matches: 10. The germline gives CDR1 SGHRS, CDR2 YFSETQ. The CDR3 length is 15 residues.

As regards this clone: Within the sample, other DNA sequences also encode this same CDR3. The chain links TRBV2 to TRBJ2-7; D may correspond to TRBD1 or TRBD2 (6 bases each). The length of the CDR3 is 14 residues. V was pared by 4 bases and J by 1 base, with 11 bases between. The V gene's germline CDR1 is SNHLY and CDR2 FYNNEI. CDR3 residues: CASSARGHSYEQYF. The CDR3 bases are TGTGCCAGCAGTGCCCGGGGGCATTCCTACGAGCAGTACTTC.

The table lists this clone with many counts. This chain joins TRBV30 and TRBJ2-7, with 8 bases aligning to TRBD1. The germline gives CDR1 GTSNPN, CDR2 SVGIG (reference sequence). This CDR3 region has 13 residues. With V trimmed by 7 bases and J by 0 bases, 5 bases remained unmatched. The CDR3 nucleotides are TGTGCCTCCCAGGGGGCTGGCTCCTACGAGCAGTACTTC. It yields the protein CASQGAGSYEQYF.

The rearrangement joins TRBV5-6 to TRBJ2-7; D gene ambiguous. CDR1 SGHDT and CDR2 YYEEEE come from the germline V gene. Trimming took off 3 bases at V and 7 bases at J, with 11 bases between the two ends. This CDR3 spans 12 amino acids. CDR3 region: CASSSSQPEQYF. CDR3 sequence (DNA): TGTGCCAGCAGCTCCTCCCAGCCGGAGCAGTACTTC.

The chain couples TRBV10-3 to TRBJ1-6; the D gene is possibly TRBD1 (6 bases). The ends were cut back, 3 bases at V and 5 bases at J, with 26 bases in the middle. Germline-derived CDR1 and CDR2 are ENHRY and SYGVKD. The CDR3 loop spans 20 amino acids. CDR3 nucleotide sequence: TGTGCCATCAGTGACCCCCTCACGGGGGGCGCAAATCTTAATAATTCACCCCTCCACTTT. Residues: CAISDPLTGGANLNNSPLHF.

Of note for this clone: A far bigger clonotype differs at one base, so this is likely a read error. The V call is TRBV7-2, the J call TRBJ2-7, with no clear D. The CDR3 length is 11 residues. The V gene lost 7 bases and the J gene lost 2 bases, with 6 bases spanning the gap. In germline, CDR1 is SGHTA, CDR2 FQGNSA. CDR3 sequence reads: CASTSTYEQYF. The CDR3 bases are TGTGCCAGCACCTCAACCTACGAGCAGTACTTC.

This chain joins TRBV30 and TRBJ2-5, with TRBD2 matching 10 bases. Trimming removed 4 bases from V and 5 bases from J; junction bases left unmatched: 7. This CDR3 is 14 amino acids long. Germline CDR1 GTSNPN, CDR2 SVGIG (reference sequence). This chain's CDR3 is CAWNPGLAKETQYF. DNA of the CDR3: TGTGCCTGGAATCCGGGACTAGCGAAGGAGACCCAGTACTTC.

On this clone itself: Other DNA sequences in this specimen translate into the identical CDR3. The chain links TRBV6-5 to TRBJ1-1; D is perhaps TRBD1 (5 bases). From germline, CDR1 is MNHEY and CDR2 SVGAGI. The CDR3 runs 14 residues. The V end was cut by 2 bases, the J end by 4 bases, with 11 bases between. As DNA, the CDR3 is TGTGCCAGCAGTTACGGTCAGGGACGCACTGAAGCTTTCTTT. It encodes CASSYGQGRTEAFF.

The V and J genes are TRBV10-3 and TRBJ1-2; 8 bases agree with TRBD1. The CDR3 covers 14 residues. The V gene end was trimmed by 0 bases and the J gene end by 7 bases; junction bases not matched to a gene: 4. Germline V gene data show CDR1 as ENHRY and CDR2 as SYGVKD. Here the CDR3 reads CAISESDRGSGYTF. Written as DNA, the CDR3 is TGTGCCATCAGTGAGTCTGACAGGGGTTCTGGCTACACCTTC.

This sequence joins TRBV4-2 and TRBJ2-5; TRBD2 might be the D (6 bases). Germline CDR1 reads LGHNA; CDR2 reads YNFKEQ. The CDR3 totals 14 residues. V lost 1 base and J lost 5, with 11 bases in between. The CDR3 region has the DNA TGTGCCAGCAGCCAAGTGGGGGGTGGGGAGACCCAGTACTTC. Translated: CASSQVGGGETQYF.

This chain links TRBV5-6 with TRBJ2-1; TRBD1 is a possible D gene (6 bases). Between the trimmed V and J ends, which lost 0 bases and 8 bases, there was a span of 12 bases. The CDR3 consists of 14 residues. Germline lookup yields CDR1 SGHDT and CDR2 YYEEEE. The CDR3 is CASSLGQGSDEQFF. The CDR3 nucleotides read TGTGCCAGCAGCTTGGGGCAGGGGAGCGATGAGCAGTTCTTC.

The rearrangement uses TRBV7-6 and TRBJ2-3, with a possible D match to TRBD2 (6 bases). Trimming cost V 2 bases and J 4 bases, with 7 bases left between them. Germline values: CDR1 SGHVS, CDR2 FNYEAQ. The length of the CDR3 is 13 residues. CDR3 protein: CASSLTGADTQYF. The CDR3 DNA reads as TGTGCCAGCAGCTTAACGGGGGCAGATACGCAGTATTTT.

This sequence joins TRBV6-1 and TRBJ2-5; either TRBD1 or TRBD2 may supply D (5 bases each). CDR1 and CDR2 (germline): MNHNS, SASEGT. This CDR3 has 14 amino acids. V shed 6 bases and J shed 9 bases, with 20 bases lying between them. Written as DNA, the CDR3 is TGTGCCAGCAGAGCCGGGGCCGATCGGAGAGCCCAGTACTTC. Its translation: CASRAGADRRAQYF.

The V call is TRBV7-2, the J call TRBJ2-4; D perhaps matches TRBD2 (6 bases). The germline V gene has CDR1 SGHTA and CDR2 FQGNSA. V was shortened by 4 bases and J by 3 bases, with 16 bases between the two germline ends. CDR3 length: 16 amino acids. The CDR3 DNA follows: TGTGCCAGCAGCTCGGGTGGGGGAGGACTCAAAAACATTCAGTACTTC. Translation gives CASSSGGGGLKNIQYF.